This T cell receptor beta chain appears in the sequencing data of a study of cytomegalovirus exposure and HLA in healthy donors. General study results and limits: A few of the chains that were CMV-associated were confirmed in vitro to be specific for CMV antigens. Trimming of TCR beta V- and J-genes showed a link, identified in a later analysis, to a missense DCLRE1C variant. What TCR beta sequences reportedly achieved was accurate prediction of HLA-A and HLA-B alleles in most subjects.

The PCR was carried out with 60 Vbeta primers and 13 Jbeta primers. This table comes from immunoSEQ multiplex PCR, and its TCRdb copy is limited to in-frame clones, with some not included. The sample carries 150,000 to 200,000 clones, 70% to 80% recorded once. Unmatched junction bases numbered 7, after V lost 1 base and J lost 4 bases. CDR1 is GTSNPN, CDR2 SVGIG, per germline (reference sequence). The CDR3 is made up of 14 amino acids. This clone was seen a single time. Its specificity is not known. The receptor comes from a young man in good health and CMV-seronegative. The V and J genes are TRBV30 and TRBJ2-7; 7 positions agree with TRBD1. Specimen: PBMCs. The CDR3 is CAWSAPGQRYEQYF. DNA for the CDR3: TGTGCCTGGAGTGCTCCGGGACAGAGATACGAGCAGTACTTC. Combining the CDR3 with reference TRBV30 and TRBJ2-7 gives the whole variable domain SQTIHQWPATLVQPVGSPLSLECTVEGTSNPNLYWYRQAAGRGLQLLFYSVGIGQISSEVPQNLSASRPQDRQFILSSKKLLLSDSGFYLCAWSAPGQRYEQYFGPGTRLTVT.